These 7 T cell receptor beta chains were sequenced from one sample in a study of T cell changes during pregnancy in multiple sclerosis. Clones were sequenced by immunoSEQ multiplex PCR, and TCRdb holds only the in-frame ones, with some missing. The sample includes 130,000 or so clones, 95% to 98% of them seen just once. Sequences were derived from peripheral blood, sampled after pregnancy. The receptors originated from a female donor with multiple sclerosis, enrolled in a pregnancy study.

The V and J genes are TRBV6-1 and TRBJ1-4; weak D call: TRBD1 (6 bases). The germline CDR1 and CDR2 sequences are MNHNS and SASEGT. Trimming removed 5 bases from V and 6 bases from J, with 13 bases in between. The CDR3 length is 14 residues. As DNA, the CDR3 is TGTGCCAGCAGTAACAGGGCAAGTTATGAAAAACTGTTTTTT. As protein: CASSNRASYEKLFF.

This chain joins TRBV15 and TRBJ1-1, with a possible D match to TRBD1 (6 bases). This CDR3 contains 16 residues. Deletions cut 0 bases from V and 2 bases from J, with 13 bases between. Germline assignment: CDR1 LNHNV and CDR2 YYDKDF (reference sequence). The CDR3 protein is CATSRDATGLNTEAFF. CDR3 nucleotides: TGTGCCACCAGCAGAGACGCGACAGGTCTTAACACTGAAGCTTTCTTT.

This clone showed up just a few times. The gene calls are TRBV9 and TRBJ1-1; D possibly corresponds to TRBD1 (6 bases). The length of the CDR3 is 13 residues. Germline-derived CDR1 and CDR2 are SGDLS and YYNGEE. Trimming removed 6 bases from V and 7 bases from J, with 16 bases in between. The CDR3 is CASTYRDTFEAFF. The CDR3 DNA follows: TGTGCCAGCACCTACCGGGACACATTTGAAGCTTTCTTT.

This chain joins TRBV25-1 and TRBJ1-6; tentative D call: TRBD1 (5 bases). The germline V and J ends were trimmed by 0 bases and 5 bases, with 8 bases remaining between them. Germline assignment: CDR1 MGHDK and CDR2 SYGVNS. This CDR3 contains 15 residues. CDR3 DNA: TGTGCCAGCAGTGAATATGCAGGGAATAATTCACCCCTCCACTTT. Translating gives CASSEYAGNNSPLHF. The full variable domain, with the rest looked up from reference TRBV25-1 and TRBJ1-6, is EADIYQTPRYLVIGTGKKITLECSQTMGHDKMYWYQQDPGMELHLIHYSYGVNSTEKGDLSSESTVSRIRTEHFPLTLESARPSHTSQYLCASSEYAGNNSPLHFGNGTRLTVT.

The chain links TRBV2 to TRBJ1-3; 7 nucleotides match TRBD1. Germline CDR1 and CDR2: SNHLY and FYNNEI. The CDR3 length is 15 residues. V dropped 7 bases and J dropped 2; count of bases not matched to a gene: 8. As DNA, the CDR3 is TGTGCCAGCATCGGACAGGCCCGTACTGGAAACACCATATATTTT. The encoded protein is CASIGQARTGNTIYF.

This rearrangement joins TRBV13 to TRBJ2-7; 11 bases fit TRBD2. CDR3 size: 16 residues. The trim removed 3 bases at V and 7 bases at J, leaving 11 bases unmatched. Germline V gene sequence: CDR1 PRHDT, CDR2 FYEKMQ (reference sequence). For the CDR3, the DNA is TGTGCCAGCAGCTTCGATCTAGCGGGAGGCGTAGGTGAGCAGTACTTC. Translating it yields CASSFDLAGGVGEQYF.

The rearrangement links TRBV2 to TRBJ2-1; D is ambiguous. Trimming shortened V by 0 bases and J by 15 bases, and 18 bases separated the two germline ends. This CDR3 spans 14 amino acids. In germline, CDR1 is SNHLY, CDR2 FYNNEI. CDR3 DNA: TGTGCCAGCAGTGAAGCGCCGTCGGTCCTAGGATGGTTCTTC. This codes for CASSEAPSVLGWFF.